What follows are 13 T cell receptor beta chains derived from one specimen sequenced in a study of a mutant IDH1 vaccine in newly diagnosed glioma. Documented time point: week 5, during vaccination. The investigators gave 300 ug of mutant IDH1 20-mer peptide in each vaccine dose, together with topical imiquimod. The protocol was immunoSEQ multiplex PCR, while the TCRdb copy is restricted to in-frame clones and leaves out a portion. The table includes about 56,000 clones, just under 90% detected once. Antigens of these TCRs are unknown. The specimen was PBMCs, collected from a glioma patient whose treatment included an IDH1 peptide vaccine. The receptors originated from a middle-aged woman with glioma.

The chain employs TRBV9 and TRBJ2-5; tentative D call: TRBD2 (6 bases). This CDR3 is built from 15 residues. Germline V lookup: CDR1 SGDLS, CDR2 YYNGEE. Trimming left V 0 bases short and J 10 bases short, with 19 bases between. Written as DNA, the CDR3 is TGTGCCAGCAGCGTAGCCCCGACAGAGCCCGGGGGCCAGTACTTC. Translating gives CASSVAPTEPGGQYF. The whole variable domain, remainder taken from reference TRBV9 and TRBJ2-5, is DSGVTQTPKHLITATGQRVTLRCSPRSGDLSVYWYQQSLDQGLQFLIQYYNGEERAKGNILERFSAQQFPDLHSELNLSSLELGDSALYFCASSVAPTEPGGQYFGPGTRLLVL.

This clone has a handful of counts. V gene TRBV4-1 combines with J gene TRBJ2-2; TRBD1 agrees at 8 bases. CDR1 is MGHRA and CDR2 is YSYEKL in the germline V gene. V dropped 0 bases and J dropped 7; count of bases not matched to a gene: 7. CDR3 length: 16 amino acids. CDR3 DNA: TGCGCCAGCAGCCAAGACTTTACAGGGGGAGACGGGGAGCTGTTTTTT. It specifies CASSQDFTGGDGELFF.

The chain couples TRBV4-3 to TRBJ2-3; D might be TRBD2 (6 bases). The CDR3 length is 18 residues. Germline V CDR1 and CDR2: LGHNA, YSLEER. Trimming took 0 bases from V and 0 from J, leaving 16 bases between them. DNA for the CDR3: TGCGCCAGCAGCCAAGACACCCATCTGGCGGGAAGCACAGATACGCAGTATTTT. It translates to CASSQDTHLAGSTDTQYF.

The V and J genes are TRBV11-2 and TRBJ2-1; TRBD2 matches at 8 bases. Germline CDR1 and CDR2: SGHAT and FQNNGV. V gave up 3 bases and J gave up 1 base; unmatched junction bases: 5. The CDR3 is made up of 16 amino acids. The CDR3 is CASSLLLAGSYNEQFF. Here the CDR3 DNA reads TGTGCCAGCAGCTTGTTATTAGCGGGATCCTACAATGAGCAGTTCTTC.

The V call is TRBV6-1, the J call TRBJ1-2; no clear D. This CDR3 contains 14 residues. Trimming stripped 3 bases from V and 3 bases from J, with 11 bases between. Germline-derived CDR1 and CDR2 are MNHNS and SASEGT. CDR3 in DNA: TGTGCCAGCAGTGAGTCCCATACGGACTATGGCTACACCTTC. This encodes CASSESHTDYGYTF.

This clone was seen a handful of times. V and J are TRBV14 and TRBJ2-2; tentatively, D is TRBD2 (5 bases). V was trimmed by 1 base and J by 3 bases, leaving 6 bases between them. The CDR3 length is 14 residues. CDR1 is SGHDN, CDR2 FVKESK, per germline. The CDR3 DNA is TGTGCCAGCAGCCAAGGGAGGTACACCGGGGAGCTGTTTTTT. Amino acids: CASSQGRYTGELFF.

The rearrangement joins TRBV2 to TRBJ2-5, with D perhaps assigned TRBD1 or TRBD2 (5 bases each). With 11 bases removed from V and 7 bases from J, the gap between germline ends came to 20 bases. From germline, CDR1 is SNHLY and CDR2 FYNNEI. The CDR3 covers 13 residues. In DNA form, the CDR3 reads TGTGCCCGACGCCGGGACCACGGTGGGACCCAGTACTTC. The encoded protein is CARRRDHGGTQYF. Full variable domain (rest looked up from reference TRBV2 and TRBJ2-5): EPEVTQTPSHQVTQMGQEVILRCVPISNHLYFYWYRQILGQKVEFLVSFYNNEISEKSEIFDDQFSVERPDGSNFTLKIRSTKLEDSAMYFCARRRDHGGTQYFGPGTRLLVL.

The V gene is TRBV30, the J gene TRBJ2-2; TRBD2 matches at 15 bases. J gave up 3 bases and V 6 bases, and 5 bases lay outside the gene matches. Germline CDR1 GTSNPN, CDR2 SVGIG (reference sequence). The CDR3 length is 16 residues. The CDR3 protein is CACGLAGGTYTGELFF. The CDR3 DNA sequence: TGTGCCTGTGGACTAGCGGGAGGGACATACACCGGGGAGCTGTTTTTT.

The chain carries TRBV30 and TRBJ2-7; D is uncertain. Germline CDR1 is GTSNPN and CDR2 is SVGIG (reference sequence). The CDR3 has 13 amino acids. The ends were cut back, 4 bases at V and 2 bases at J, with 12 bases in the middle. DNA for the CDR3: TGTGCCTGGACCAGTAACGGACCCTACGAGCAGTACTTC. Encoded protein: CAWTSNGPYEQYF.

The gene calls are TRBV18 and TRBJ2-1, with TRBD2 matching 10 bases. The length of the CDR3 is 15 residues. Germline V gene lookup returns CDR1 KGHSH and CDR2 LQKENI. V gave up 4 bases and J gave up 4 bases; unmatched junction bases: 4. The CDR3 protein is CASSRTSGIYNEQFF. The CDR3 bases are TGTGCCAGCTCACGAACTAGCGGGATATACAATGAGCAGTTCTTC.

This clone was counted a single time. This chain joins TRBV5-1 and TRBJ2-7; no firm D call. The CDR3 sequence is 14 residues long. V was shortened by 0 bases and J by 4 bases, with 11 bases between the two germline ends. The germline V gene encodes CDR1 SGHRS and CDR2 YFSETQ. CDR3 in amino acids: CASSLALQDYEQYF. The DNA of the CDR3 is TGCGCCAGCAGCTTGGCTCTTCAGGATTACGAGCAGTACTTC.

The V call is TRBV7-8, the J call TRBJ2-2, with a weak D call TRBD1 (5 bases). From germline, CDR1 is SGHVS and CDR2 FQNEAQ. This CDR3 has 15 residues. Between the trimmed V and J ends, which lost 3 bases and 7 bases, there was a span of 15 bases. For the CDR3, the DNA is TGTGCCAGCAGCTTTGGGCGGATAGGGGTCGGGGAGCTGTTTTTT. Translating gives CASSFGRIGVGELFF. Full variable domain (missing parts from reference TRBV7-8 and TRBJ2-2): GAGVSQSPRYKVAKRGQDVALRCDPISGHVSLFWYQQALGQGPEFLTYFQNEAQLDKSGLPSDRFFAERPEGSVSTLKIQRTQQEDSAVYLCASSFGRIGVGELFFGEGSRLTVL.

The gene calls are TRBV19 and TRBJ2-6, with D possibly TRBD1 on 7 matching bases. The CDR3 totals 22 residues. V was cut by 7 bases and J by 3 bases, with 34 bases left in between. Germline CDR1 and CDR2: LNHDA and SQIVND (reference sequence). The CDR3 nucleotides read TGTGCCAGTAAAAAGGCCACGGGCGCGCGGAGGGGGCGTGGACGTGGGGCCAACGTCCTGACTTTC. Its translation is CASKKATGARRGRGRGANVLTF.